Shown below are 26 T cell receptor beta chains from a single sample sequenced in a study of Ad26.COV2.S vaccination and SARS-CoV-2 variants. As for treatment: around 19 received Ad26.COV2.S at low or high dose, single or two shots; 5 received placebo; per-sample allocation not given. Day 63 following the first vaccine or placebo injection was when the samples were taken. Generated by immunoSEQ multiplex PCR, the TCRdb table keeps only in-frame clones and is missing some. The sample has 300,000 to 400,000 clones, approximately 81% seen once. The specimen was peripheral blood, collected in a trial of Ad26.COV2.S vaccine versus placebo. The source of these receptors is a person between 18 and 65 years old who received the Ad26.COV2.S COVID-19 vaccine or a placebo.

This clone has more than one count but fewer than ten. The rearrangement uses TRBV19 and TRBJ1-5; weak D call: TRBD1 (6 bases). The CDR3 totals 19 residues. Per the germline V gene, CDR1 is LNHDA and CDR2 is SQIVND (reference sequence). The V and J ends lost 7 bases and 0 bases respectively, with 25 bases between them. The CDR3 coding sequence is TGTGCCAGTACATCAGGGGACAACCGGGGGGCCCTTAGCAATCAGCCCCAGCATTTT. This encodes CASTSGDNRGALSNQPQHF.

There are a few counts of this clone. This chain links TRBV2 with TRBJ1-5; maybe TRBD1 (5 bases). The germline V and J ends were trimmed by 5 bases and 0 bases, with 8 bases remaining between them. This CDR3 is built from 14 residues. Looked up from germline, CDR1 is SNHLY and CDR2 is FYNNEI. The CDR3 bases are TGTGCCAGCAGTCAAGACAGTAGCAATCAGCCCCAGCATTTT. Its translation: CASSQDSSNQPQHF.

The V call is TRBV30, the J call TRBJ1-2; D gene ambiguous. The CDR3 runs to 14 residues. Germline CDR1 GTSNPN, CDR2 SVGIG (reference sequence). V shed 0 bases and J shed 8 bases, with 16 bases lying between them. Written as DNA, the CDR3 is TGTGCCTGGAGTGTAGGAGGGAGCGTGGAAGGCTACACCTTC. This sequence encodes CAWSVGGSVEGYTF. Variable domain in full (rest from reference TRBV30 and TRBJ1-2): SQTIHQWPATLVQPVGSPLSLECTVEGTSNPNLYWYRQAAGRGLQLLFYSVGIGQISSEVPQNLSASRPQDRQFILSSKKLLLSDSGFYLCAWSVGGSVEGYTFGSGTRLTVV.

V usage is TRBV30 and J usage is TRBJ1-6; D might be TRBD1 (6 bases). Germline assignment: CDR1 GTSNPN and CDR2 SVGIG (reference sequence). The CDR3 is 15 amino acids. V lost 6 bases and J lost 4, with 16 bases in between. CDR3 in amino acids: CACLVRQGYNSPLHF. In DNA form, the CDR3 reads TGTGCCTGTCTGGTCCGGCAGGGGTATAATTCACCCCTCCACTTT.

V gene TRBV27 combines with J gene TRBJ2-5, with D tentatively TRBD2 (6 bases). Germline assignment: CDR1 MNHEY and CDR2 SMNVEV (reference sequence). This CDR3 is 14 amino acids long. V was cut by 4 bases and J by 2 bases, with 11 bases left in between. The CDR3 nucleotides read TGTGCCAGCAGTTCCTTGGGACTGCAAGAGACCCAGTACTTC. It yields the protein CASSSLGLQETQYF.

The chain recombines TRBV10-1 with TRBJ1-1; no clear D. This CDR3 has 15 residues. V lost 0 bases to trimming and J lost 0 bases, with 8 bases between them. Germline CDR1 reads WNHNN; CDR2 reads SYGVQD (reference sequence). The CDR3 sequence is CASSESRLMNTEAFF. In DNA, the CDR3 is TGCGCCAGCAGTGAGTCTCGACTTATGAACACTGAAGCTTTCTTT.

The chain is built from TRBV11-2 and TRBJ2-7, with D unresolved. Germline V CDR1 and CDR2: SGHAT, FQNNGV. V shed 1 base and J shed 2 bases, with 9 bases lying between them. There are 14 residues in the CDR3. The CDR3 protein is CASSLVQITYEQYF. CDR3 bases: TGTGCCAGCAGCTTAGTCCAAATAACCTACGAGCAGTACTTC. The whole variable domain, remainder taken from reference TRBV11-2 and TRBJ2-7, is EAGVAQSPRYKIIEKRQSVAFWCNPISGHATLYWYQQILGQGPKLLIQFQNNGVVDDSQLPKDRFSAERLKGVDSTLKIQPAKLEDSAVYLCASSLVQITYEQYFGPGTRLTVT.

The chain combines TRBV15 with TRBJ1-4; the D gene is possibly TRBD1 (6 bases). V gave up 1 base and J gave up 8 bases, with 14 bases separating them. Germline V gene lookup returns CDR1 LNHNV and CDR2 YYDKDF (reference sequence). The CDR3 consists of 15 residues. The CDR3 nucleotides read TGTGCCACCAGCAGAGGGGCAGGGGTCGAGGAAAAACTGTTTTTT. This sequence encodes CATSRGAGVEEKLFF.

V usage is TRBV5-6 and J usage is TRBJ2-5; D is unclear. Looked up from germline, CDR1 is SGHDT and CDR2 is YYEEEE. V lost 5 bases and J 4 bases, leaving 6 bases between the germline ends. This CDR3 contains 11 residues. The CDR3 nucleotides are TGTGCCAGCAGTTTCTTAGAGACCCAGTACTTC. It specifies CASSFLETQYF.

V gene TRBV18 combines with J gene TRBJ1-4; D is undetermined. V lost 7 bases, J lost 4 bases, and 10 bases lay in between. Germline loops: CDR1 KGHSH, CDR2 LQKENI. CDR3 length: 13 amino acids. CDR3 in DNA: TGTGCCAGCTTAAACAGTTATAATGAAAAACTGTTTTTT. Amino acids: CASLNSYNEKLFF.

The V gene is TRBV10-3, the J gene TRBJ2-5; D is uncertain. The length of the CDR3 is 12 residues. V dropped 8 bases and J dropped 1 base, with 8 bases sitting between them. Germline CDR1 is ENHRY and CDR2 is SYGVKD. CDR3 nucleotides: TGTGCCATCCGTGGCAGCCAAGAGACCCAGTACTTC. It is translated as CAIRGSQETQYF.

The chain combines TRBV5-4 with TRBJ2-2, with D uncertain. Germline V gene sequence: CDR1 SGHNT, CDR2 YYREEE (reference sequence). The CDR3 has 12 residues. V was shortened by 4 bases and J by 5 bases, with 6 bases between the two germline ends. The CDR3 region is CASSPYTGELFF. CDR3 nucleotide sequence: TGTGCCAGCAGCCCCTATACCGGGGAGCTGTTTTTT.

This clone is a singleton in its sample. This chain connects TRBV9 to TRBJ2-3, with D maybe TRBD1 (5 bases). This CDR3 spans 16 amino acids. V lost 1 base to trimming and J lost 6 bases, with 18 bases between them. Germline V gene sequence: CDR1 SGDLS, CDR2 YYNGEE. CDR3 sequence (DNA): TGTGCCAGCAGCGTAAGCAGGGTGGGAACGACGGATACGCAGTATTTT. Residues: CASSVSRVGTTDTQYF.

The chain uses TRBV28 and TRBJ2-7, with 8 bases identical to TRBD1. The CDR3 consists of 13 residues. In germline, CDR1 is MDHEN, CDR2 SYDVKM. Losses at the gene ends were 6 bases for V and 6 bases for J; bases not matched to a gene: 7. This CDR3 reads CASRSGTGAEQYF. Written as DNA, the CDR3 is TGTGCCAGCAGATCCGGGACAGGTGCCGAGCAGTACTTC.

V is TRBV12-5 and J is TRBJ1-1, with D maybe TRBD1 (6 bases). Germline assignment: CDR1 LGHNT and CDR2 FRNRAP. This CDR3 has 14 amino acids. Trimming took off 6 bases at V and 1 base at J, with 12 bases between the two ends. The CDR3 coding sequence is TGTGCTAGTGGGGAAGGACAGCCGAACACTGAAGCTTTCTTT. Translating gives CASGEGQPNTEAFF.

The CDR3 sequence is CASRDTATNEKLFF. In DNA, the CDR3 is TGTGCCAGCAGGGACACTGCAACTAATGAAAAACTGTTTTTT. The chain joins TRBV25-1 to TRBJ1-4, with D maybe TRBD1 (5 bases). This CDR3 spans 14 amino acids. V gave up 6 bases and J gave up 0 bases, with 8 bases separating them. CDR1 and CDR2 (germline): MGHDK, SYGVNS.

The V and J genes are TRBV6-2 or TRBV6-3 and TRBJ2-1, with 9 bases matching TRBD1. V shed 0 bases and J 6 bases; nucleotides not matched to a gene: 6. Looked up from germline, CDR1 is MNHEY and CDR2 is SVGEGT. This CDR3 has 16 amino acids. DNA of the CDR3: TGTGCCAGCAGTTACTCGCGGGACAGGGTGGTCAATGAGCAGTTCTTC. Translation gives CASSYSRDRVVNEQFF.

The CDR3 spells CAGGEMNTEAFF. In nucleotides, the CDR3 is TGTGCCGGGGGAGAGATGAACACTGAAGCTTTCTTT. V is TRBV7-9 and J is TRBJ1-1; D is possibly TRBD1 (5 bases). The CDR3 spans 12 residues. The V and J ends lost 11 bases and 0 bases respectively, with 10 bases between them. Germline CDR1 and CDR2: SEHNR and FQNEAQ (reference sequence).

The gene calls are TRBV29-1 and TRBJ1-6; perhaps TRBD1 as D (6 bases). The germline V gene has CDR1 SQVTM and CDR2 ANQGSEA. V shed 5 bases and J shed 7 bases, with 12 bases lying between them. There are 13 residues in the CDR3. The CDR3 bases are TGCAGCGTTCAAGGACAGAGCAATTCACCCCTCCACTTT. Encoded protein: CSVQGQSNSPLHF.

This chain uses TRBV5-1 with TRBJ1-1; possibly TRBD1 for D (5 bases). Trimming removed 2 bases from V and 6 bases from J, with 8 bases in between. The CDR3 runs to 12 residues. CDR1 and CDR2 from the germline V gene are SGHRS and YFSETQ. The CDR3 here is CASSLGVAEAFF. CDR3 in DNA: TGCGCCAGCAGCTTAGGGGTTGCTGAAGCTTTCTTT.

The rearrangement links TRBV19 to TRBJ1-2; no clear D gene. V lost 4 bases, J lost 6 bases, and 6 bases lay in between. This CDR3 is built from 11 residues. The germline gives CDR1 LNHDA, CDR2 SQIVND (reference sequence). CDR3 in amino acids: CASSTPHGYTF. For the CDR3, the DNA is TGTGCCAGTAGTACGCCCCATGGCTACACCTTC.

The chain carries TRBV5-1 and TRBJ2-3; TRBD2 matches 8 bases. The CDR3 sequence is 16 residues long. From germline, CDR1 is SGHRS and CDR2 YFSETQ. J gave up 5 bases and V 0 bases, and 8 bases lay outside the gene matches. CDR3 in DNA: TGCGCCAGCAGCTTGGGGTCCGGGGGGGCCAAAGATACGCAGTATTTT. This gives the protein CASSLGSGGAKDTQYF. The full variable domain, in which reference TRBV5-1 and TRBJ2-3 provide the parts outside the CDR3, is KAGVTQTPRYLIKTRGQQVTLSCSPISGHRSVSWYQQTPGQGLQFLFEYFSETQRNKGNFPGRFSGRQFSNSRSEMNVSTLELGDSALYLCASSLGSGGAKDTQYFGPGTRLTVL.

This chain connects TRBV3-1 (or the pseudogene TRBV3-2) to TRBJ2-7, with D hard to call. Trimming took off 4 bases at V and 4 bases at J, with 11 bases between the two ends. The CDR3 contains 13 residues. Germline CDR1 is LGHDT and CDR2 is YNNKEL (reference sequence). The DNA of the CDR3 is TGTGCCAGCAGCCCCGGTAGGTTATACGAGCAGTACTTC. This codes for CASSPGRLYEQYF.

The V call is TRBV11-2, the J call TRBJ2-2; no definite D call. The CDR3 has 11 amino acids. Germline V CDR1 and CDR2: SGHAT, FQNNGV. Trimming shortened V by 2 bases and J by 7 bases, and 2 bases separated the two germline ends. The CDR3, as DNA: TGTGCCAGCAGCTTAATCGGGGAGCTGTTTTTT. It encodes CASSLIGELFF.

The rearrangement joins TRBV19 to TRBJ2-7, with TRBD1 as a possible D gene (5 bases). Looked up from germline, CDR1 is LNHDA and CDR2 is SQIVND (reference sequence). The CDR3 loop spans 13 amino acids. The V and J ends lost 3 bases and 3 bases respectively, with 9 bases between them. The CDR3, as DNA: TGTGCCAGTAGTATTCAGGGTCTCTACGAGCAGTACTTC. Translating gives CASSIQGLYEQYF.

The chain couples TRBV6-6 to TRBJ1-2; 8 bases are shared with TRBD1. CDR1 is MNHNY, CDR2 SVGAGI, per germline (reference sequence). Trimming cost V 5 bases and J 4 bases; bases outside gene matches: 3. The CDR3 runs 13 residues. In DNA, the CDR3 is TGTGCCAGCAGTCCAGGGGGCGGCTATGGCTACACCTTC. Its protein product is CASSPGGGYGYTF.